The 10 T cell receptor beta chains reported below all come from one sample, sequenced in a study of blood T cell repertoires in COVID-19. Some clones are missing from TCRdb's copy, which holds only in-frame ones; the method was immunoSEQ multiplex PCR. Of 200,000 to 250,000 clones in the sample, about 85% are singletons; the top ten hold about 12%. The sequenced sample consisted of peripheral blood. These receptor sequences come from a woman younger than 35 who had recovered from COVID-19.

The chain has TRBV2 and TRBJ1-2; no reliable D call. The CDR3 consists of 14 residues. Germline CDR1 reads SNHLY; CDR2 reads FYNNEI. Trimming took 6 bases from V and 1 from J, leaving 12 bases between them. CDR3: CASSAWPGNYGYTF. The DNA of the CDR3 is TGTGCCAGCAGCGCTTGGCCGGGTAACTATGGCTACACCTTC.

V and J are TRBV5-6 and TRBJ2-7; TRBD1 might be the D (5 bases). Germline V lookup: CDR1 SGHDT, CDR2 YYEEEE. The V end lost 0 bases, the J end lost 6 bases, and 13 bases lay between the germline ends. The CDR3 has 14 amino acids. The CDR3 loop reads CASSLGAGWVEQYF. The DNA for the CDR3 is TGTGCCAGCAGCTTGGGTGCAGGGTGGGTCGAGCAGTACTTC.

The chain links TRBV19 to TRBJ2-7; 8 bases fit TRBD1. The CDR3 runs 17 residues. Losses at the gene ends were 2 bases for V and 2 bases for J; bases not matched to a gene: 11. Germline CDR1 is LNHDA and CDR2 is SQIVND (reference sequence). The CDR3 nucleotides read TGTGCCAGTAGTATATCAGGGGGCTACCTCCCAACCTACGAGCAGTACTTC. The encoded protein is CASSISGGYLPTYEQYF.

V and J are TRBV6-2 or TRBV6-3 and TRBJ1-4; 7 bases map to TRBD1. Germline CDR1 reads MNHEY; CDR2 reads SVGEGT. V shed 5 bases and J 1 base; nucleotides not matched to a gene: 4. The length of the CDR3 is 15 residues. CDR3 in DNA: TGTGCCAGCAGTCAACACAGGGGAACTAATGAAAAACTGTTTTTT. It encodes CASSQHRGTNEKLFF.

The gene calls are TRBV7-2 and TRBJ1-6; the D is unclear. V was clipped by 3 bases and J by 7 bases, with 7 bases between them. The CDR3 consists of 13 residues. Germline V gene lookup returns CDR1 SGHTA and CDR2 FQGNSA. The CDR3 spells CASSFTVNSPLHF. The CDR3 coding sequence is TGTGCCAGCAGCTTTACAGTAAATTCACCCCTCCACTTT.

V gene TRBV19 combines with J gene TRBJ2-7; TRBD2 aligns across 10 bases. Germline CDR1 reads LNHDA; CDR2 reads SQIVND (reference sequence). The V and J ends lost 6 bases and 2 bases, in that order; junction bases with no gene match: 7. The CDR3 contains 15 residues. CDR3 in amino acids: CASSSAGGPTYEQYF. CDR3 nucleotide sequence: TGTGCCAGTAGCTCAGCGGGAGGGCCGACCTACGAGCAGTACTTC.

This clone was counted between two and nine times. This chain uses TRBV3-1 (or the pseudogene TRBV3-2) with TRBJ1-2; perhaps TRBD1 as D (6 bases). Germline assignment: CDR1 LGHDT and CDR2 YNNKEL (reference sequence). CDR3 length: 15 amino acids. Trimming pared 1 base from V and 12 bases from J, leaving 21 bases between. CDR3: CASSQGLGRGAPNTF. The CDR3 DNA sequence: TGTGCCAGCAGCCAAGGGCTAGGACGGGGGGCACCCAACACCTTC.

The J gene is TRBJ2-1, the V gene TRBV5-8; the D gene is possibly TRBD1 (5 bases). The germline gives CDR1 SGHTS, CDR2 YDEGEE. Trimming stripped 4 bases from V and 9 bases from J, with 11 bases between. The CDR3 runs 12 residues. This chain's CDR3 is CASSRKGREQFF. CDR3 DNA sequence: TGTGCCAGCAGCCGAAAGGGGCGTGAGCAGTTCTTC.

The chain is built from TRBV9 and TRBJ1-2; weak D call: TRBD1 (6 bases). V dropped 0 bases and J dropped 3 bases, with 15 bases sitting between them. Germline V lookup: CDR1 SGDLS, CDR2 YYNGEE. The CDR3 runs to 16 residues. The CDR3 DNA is TGTGCCAGCAGCGTAGCTCCAGGGGCTGCCTACTATGGCTACACCTTC. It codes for CASSVAPGAAYYGYTF.

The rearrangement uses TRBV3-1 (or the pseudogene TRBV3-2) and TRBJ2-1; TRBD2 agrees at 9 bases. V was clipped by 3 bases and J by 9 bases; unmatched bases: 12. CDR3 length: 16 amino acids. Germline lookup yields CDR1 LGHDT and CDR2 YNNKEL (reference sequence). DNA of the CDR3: TGTGCCAGCAGCCAGTCTCCTATAGCGGGAGTAGGTGAGCAGTTCTTC. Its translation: CASSQSPIAGVGEQFF.